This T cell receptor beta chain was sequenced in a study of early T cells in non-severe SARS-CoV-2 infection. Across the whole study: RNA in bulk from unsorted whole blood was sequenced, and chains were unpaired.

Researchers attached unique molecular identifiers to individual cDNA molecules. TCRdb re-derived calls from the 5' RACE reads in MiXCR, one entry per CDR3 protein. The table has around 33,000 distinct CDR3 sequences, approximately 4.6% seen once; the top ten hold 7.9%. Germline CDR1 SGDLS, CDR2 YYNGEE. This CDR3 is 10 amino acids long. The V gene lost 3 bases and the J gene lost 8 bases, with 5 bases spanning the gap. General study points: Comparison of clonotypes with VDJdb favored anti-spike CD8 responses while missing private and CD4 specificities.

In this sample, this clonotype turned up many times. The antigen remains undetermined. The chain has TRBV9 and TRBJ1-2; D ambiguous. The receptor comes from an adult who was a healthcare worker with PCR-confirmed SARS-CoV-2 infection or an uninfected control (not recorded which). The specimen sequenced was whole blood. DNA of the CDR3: TGTGCCAGCAGCGGAGGGGGCTACACCTTC. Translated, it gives CASSGGGYTF.